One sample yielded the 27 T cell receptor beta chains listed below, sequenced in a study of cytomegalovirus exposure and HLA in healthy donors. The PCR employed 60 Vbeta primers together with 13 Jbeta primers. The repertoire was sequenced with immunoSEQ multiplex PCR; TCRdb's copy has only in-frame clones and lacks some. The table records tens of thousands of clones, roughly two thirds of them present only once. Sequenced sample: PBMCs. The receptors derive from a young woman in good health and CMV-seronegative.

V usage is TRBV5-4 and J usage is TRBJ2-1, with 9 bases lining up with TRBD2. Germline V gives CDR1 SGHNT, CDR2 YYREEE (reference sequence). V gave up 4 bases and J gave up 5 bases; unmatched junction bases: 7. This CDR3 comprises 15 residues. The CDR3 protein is CASSPGTSPNNEQFF. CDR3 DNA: TGTGCCAGCAGCCCCGGGACTAGCCCAAACAATGAGCAGTTCTTC.

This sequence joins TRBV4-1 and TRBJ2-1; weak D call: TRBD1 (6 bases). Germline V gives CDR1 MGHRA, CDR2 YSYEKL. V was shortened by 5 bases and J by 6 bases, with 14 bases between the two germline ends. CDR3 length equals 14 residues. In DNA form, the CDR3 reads TGCGCCAGCAGCTCTGGACAGATAGGCAATGAGCAGTTCTTC. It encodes CASSSGQIGNEQFF.

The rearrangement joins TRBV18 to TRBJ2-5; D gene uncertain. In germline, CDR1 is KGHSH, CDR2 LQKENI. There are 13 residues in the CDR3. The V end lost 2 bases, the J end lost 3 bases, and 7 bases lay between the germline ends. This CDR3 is CASSPMQEETQYF. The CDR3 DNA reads TGTGCCAGCTCACCAATGCAGGAAGAGACCCAGTACTTC.

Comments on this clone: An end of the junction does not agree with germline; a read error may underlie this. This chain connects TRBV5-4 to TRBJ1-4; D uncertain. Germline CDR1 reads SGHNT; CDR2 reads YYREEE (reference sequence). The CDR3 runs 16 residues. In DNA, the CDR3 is TGCGCCAGCAGCCAAGATCTTAGGGAGAGAAATGAAAAACTGTTTTTT. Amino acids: CASSQDLRERNEKLFF. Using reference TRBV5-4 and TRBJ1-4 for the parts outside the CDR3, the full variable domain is ETGVTQSPTHLIKTRGQQVTLRCSSQSGHNTVSWYQQALGQGPQFIFQYYREEENGRGNFPPRFSGLQFPNYSSELNVNALELDDSALYLCASSQDLRERNEKLFFGSGTQLSVL.

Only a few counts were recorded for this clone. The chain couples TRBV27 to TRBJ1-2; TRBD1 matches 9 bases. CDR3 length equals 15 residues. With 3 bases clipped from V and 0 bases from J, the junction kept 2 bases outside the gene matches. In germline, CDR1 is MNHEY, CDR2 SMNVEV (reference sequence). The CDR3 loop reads CASSFRTGANYGYTF. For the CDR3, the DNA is TGTGCCAGCAGTTTTCGGACAGGGGCTAACTATGGCTACACCTTC.

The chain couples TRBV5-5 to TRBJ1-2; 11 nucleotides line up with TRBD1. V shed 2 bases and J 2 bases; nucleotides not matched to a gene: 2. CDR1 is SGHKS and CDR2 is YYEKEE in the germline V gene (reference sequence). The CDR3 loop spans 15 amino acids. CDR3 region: CASSFRDRGNYGYTF. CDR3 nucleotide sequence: TGTGCCAGCAGCTTTCGGGACAGGGGGAACTATGGCTACACCTTC.

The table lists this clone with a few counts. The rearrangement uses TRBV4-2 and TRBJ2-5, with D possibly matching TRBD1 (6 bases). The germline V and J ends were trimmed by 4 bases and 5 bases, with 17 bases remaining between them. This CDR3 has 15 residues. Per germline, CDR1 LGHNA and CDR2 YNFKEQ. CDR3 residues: CASSPDPGQGETQYF. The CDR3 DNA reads TGTGCCAGCAGCCCTGACCCCGGGCAGGGGGAGACCCAGTACTTC.

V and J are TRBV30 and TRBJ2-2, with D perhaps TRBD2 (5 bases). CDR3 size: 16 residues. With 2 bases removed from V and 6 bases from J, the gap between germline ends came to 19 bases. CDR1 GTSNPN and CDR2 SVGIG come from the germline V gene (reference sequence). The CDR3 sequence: CAWSRVGAAGPGELFF. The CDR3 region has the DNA TGTGCCTGGAGTAGGGTCGGCGCGGCGGGCCCCGGGGAGCTGTTTTTT.

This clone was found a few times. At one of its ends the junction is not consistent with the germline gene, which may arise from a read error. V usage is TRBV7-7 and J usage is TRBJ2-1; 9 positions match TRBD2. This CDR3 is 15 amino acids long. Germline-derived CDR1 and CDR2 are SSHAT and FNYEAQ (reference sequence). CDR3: CASSLGRGGGGEQFF. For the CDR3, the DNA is TGTGCTAGCAGCTTAGGGCGGGGGGGCGGAGGTGAGCAGTTCTTC.

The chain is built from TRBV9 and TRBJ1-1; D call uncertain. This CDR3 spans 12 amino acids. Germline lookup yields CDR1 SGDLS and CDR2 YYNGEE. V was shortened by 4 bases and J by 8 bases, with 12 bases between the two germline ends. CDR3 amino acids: CASSPSGSEAFF. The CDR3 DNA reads TGTGCCAGCAGCCCATCCGGGTCCGAAGCTTTCTTT.

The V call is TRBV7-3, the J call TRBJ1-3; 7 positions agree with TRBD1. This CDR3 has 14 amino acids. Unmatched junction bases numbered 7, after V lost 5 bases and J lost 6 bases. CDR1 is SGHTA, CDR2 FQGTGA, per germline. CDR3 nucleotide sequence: TGTGCCAGCAGCCAACAGGGGTTCGAAAACACCATATATTTT. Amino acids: CASSQQGFENTIYF.

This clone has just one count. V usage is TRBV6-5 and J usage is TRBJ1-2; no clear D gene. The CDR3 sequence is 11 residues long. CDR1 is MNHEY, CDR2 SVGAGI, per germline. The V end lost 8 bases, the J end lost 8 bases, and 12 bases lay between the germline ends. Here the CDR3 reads CASREGQGYTF. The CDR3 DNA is TGTGCCAGCCGGGAGGGTCAGGGCTACACCTTC.

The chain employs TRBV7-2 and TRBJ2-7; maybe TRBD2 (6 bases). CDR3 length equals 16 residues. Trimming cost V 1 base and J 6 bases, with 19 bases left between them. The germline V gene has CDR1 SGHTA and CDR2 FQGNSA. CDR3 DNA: TGTGCCAGCAGCTTAGTGTGGAGGGTAGGGTTAAGCGAGCAGTACTTC. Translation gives CASSLVWRVGLSEQYF.

Here the CDR3 reads CASSLSGTGVVAKNIQYF. In DNA form, the CDR3 reads TGTGCCAGCAGCTTGAGTGGGACAGGGGTTGTTGCCAAAAACATTCAGTACTTC. The chain recombines TRBV5-6 with TRBJ2-4; the match to TRBD1 covers 10 bases. Germline values: CDR1 SGHDT, CDR2 YYEEEE. There are 18 residues in the CDR3. The V gene end was trimmed by 1 base and the J gene end by 1 base; junction bases not matched to a gene: 8.

In DNA, the CDR3 is TGTGCCAGCAGGAACACAGGGGTTTCATCGGGGGCCAACGTCCTGACTTTC. Translation: CASRNTGVSSGANVLTF. V gene TRBV7-9 combines with J gene TRBJ2-6; 7 nucleotides line up with TRBD1. The CDR3 consists of 17 residues. With V trimmed by 6 bases and J by 4 bases, 12 bases remained unmatched. Germline CDR1 reads SEHNR; CDR2 reads FQNEAQ (reference sequence).

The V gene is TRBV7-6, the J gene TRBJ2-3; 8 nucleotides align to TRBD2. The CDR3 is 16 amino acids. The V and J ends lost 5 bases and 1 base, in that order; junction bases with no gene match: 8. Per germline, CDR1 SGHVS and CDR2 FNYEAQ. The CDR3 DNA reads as TGTGCCAGCAGCGGCAGGACTAGCTGGGGCACAGATACGCAGTATTTT. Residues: CASSGRTSWGTDTQYF.

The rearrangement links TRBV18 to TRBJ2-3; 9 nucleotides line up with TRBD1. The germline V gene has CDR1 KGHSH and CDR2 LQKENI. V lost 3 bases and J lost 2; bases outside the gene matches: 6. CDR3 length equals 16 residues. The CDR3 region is CASSPTGGGSTDTQYF. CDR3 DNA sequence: TGTGCCAGCTCACCCACAGGGGGCGGATCCACAGATACGCAGTATTTT.

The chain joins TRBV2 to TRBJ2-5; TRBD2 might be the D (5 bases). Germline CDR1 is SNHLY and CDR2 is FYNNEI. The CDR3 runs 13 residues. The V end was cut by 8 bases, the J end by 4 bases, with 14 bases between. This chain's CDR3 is CASQRRKGETQYF. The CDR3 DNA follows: TGTGCCAGCCAGCGGCGGAAGGGAGAGACCCAGTACTTC.

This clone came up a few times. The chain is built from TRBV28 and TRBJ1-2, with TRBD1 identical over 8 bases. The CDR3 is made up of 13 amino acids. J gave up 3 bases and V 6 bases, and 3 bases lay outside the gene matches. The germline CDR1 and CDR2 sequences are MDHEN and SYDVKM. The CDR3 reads CASRSTGDYGYTF. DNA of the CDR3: TGTGCCAGCAGGTCGACAGGGGACTATGGCTACACCTTC.

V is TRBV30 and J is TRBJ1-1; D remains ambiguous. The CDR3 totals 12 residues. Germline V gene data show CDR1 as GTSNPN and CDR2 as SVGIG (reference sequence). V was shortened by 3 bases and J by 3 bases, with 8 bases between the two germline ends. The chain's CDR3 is CAWRPGYTEAFF. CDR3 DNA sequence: TGTGCCTGGAGGCCGGGATACACTGAAGCTTTCTTT.

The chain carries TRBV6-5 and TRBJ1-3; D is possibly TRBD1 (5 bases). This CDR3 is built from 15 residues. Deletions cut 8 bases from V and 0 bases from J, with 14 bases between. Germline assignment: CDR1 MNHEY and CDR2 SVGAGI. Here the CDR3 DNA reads TGTGCCAGCTGCGGGACCCCATACTCTGGAAACACCATATATTTT. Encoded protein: CASCGTPYSGNTIYF.

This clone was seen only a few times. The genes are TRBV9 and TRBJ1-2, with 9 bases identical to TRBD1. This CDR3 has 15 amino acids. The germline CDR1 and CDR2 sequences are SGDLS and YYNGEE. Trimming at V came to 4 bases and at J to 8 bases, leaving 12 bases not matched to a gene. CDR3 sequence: CASSRGTGPGRGYTF. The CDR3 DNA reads TGTGCCAGCAGCCGAGGGACAGGGCCCGGGAGGGGCTACACCTTC.

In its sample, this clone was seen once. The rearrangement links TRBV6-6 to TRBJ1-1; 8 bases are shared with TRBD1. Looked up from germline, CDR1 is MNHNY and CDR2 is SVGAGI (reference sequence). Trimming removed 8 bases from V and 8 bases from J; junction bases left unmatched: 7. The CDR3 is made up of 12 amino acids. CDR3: CASRGQGGEAFF. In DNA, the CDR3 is TGTGCCAGCCGCGGACAGGGCGGGGAAGCTTTCTTT.

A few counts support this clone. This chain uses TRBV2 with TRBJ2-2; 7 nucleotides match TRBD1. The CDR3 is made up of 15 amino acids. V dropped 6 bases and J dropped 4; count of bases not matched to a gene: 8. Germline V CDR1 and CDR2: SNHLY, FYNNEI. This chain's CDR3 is CASSFMTGFTGELFF. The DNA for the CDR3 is TGTGCCAGCAGCTTTATGACAGGGTTCACCGGGGAGCTGTTTTTT.

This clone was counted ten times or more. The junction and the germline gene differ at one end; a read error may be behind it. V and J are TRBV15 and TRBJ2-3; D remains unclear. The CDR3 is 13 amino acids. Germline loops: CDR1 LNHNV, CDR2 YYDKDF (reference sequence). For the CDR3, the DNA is TGTGCCACCAGCAGAAGCTCAACAGATAGGCAGTATTTT. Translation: CATSRSSTDRQYF.

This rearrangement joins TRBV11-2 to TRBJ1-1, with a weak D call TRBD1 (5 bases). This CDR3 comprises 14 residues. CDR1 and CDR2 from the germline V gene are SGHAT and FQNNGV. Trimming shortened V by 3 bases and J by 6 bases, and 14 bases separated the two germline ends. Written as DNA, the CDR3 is TGTGCCAGCAGCTTGAATGGGGGGGAGGCTGAAGCTTTCTTT. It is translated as CASSLNGGEAEAFF. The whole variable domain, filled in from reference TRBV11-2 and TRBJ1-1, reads EAGVAQSPRYKIIEKRQSVAFWCNPISGHATLYWYQQILGQGPKLLIQFQNNGVVDDSQLPKDRFSAERLKGVDSTLKIQPAKLEDSAVYLCASSLNGGEAEAFFGQGTRLTVV.

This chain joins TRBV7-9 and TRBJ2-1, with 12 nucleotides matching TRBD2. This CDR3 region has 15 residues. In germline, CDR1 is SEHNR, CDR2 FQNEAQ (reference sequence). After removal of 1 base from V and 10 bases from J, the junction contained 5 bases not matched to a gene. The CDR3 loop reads CASSLGASGGAEQFF. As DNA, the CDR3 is TGTGCCAGCAGCTTAGGGGCTAGCGGGGGGGCCGAGCAGTTCTTC.